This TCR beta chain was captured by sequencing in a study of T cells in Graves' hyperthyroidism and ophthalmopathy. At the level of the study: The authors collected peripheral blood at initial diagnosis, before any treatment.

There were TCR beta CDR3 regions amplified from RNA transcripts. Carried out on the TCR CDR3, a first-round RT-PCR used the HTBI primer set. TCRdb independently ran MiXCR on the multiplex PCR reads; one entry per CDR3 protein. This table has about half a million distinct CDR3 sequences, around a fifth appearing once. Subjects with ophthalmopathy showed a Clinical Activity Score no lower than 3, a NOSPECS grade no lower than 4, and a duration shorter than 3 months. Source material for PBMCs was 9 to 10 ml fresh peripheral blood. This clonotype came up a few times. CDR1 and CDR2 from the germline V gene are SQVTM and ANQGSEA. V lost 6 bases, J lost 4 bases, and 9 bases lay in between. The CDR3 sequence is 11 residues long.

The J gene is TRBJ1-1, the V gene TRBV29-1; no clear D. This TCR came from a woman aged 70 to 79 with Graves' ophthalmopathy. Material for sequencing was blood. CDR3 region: CSVGTGTEAFF. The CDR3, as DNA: TGCAGCGTCGGAACGGGCACTGAAGCTTTCTTT.